One and the same sample provided the 8 T cell receptor beta chains below, sequenced in a study of radiotherapy plus CTLA-4 blockade in lung cancer. The protocol was immunoSEQ multiplex PCR, while the TCRdb copy is restricted to in-frame clones and leaves out a portion. The sample consists of tens of thousands of clones, approximately 85% of them appearing once. The sequencing used peripheral blood, collected from a patient treated with radiotherapy plus ipilimumab. The source is a human donor with non-small cell lung cancer whose response to radiotherapy plus ipilimumab could not be evaluated.

The chain links TRBV7-2 to TRBJ2-4; 8 nucleotides align to TRBD1. The V gene end was trimmed by 6 bases and the J gene end by 5 bases; junction bases not matched to a gene: 6. The CDR3 consists of 14 residues. Germline-derived CDR1 and CDR2 are SGHTA and FQGNSA. DNA for the CDR3: TGTGCCAGCAGTAGACAGGGGATCCAAAACATTCAGTACTTC. It is translated as CASSRQGIQNIQYF.

V usage is TRBV10-1 and J usage is TRBJ2-2, with a tentative D call TRBD2 (6 bases). CDR1 and CDR2 from the germline V gene are WNHNN and SYGVQD (reference sequence). This CDR3 region has 14 residues. V was clipped by 7 bases and J by 2 bases, with 11 bases between them. The CDR3 DNA follows: TGCGCCAGCACGGGGGACTTAAACACCGGGGAGCTGTTTTTT. Translated, it gives CASTGDLNTGELFF.

The rearrangement uses TRBV4-1 and TRBJ2-2; 9 bases agree with TRBD1. This CDR3 region has 17 residues. Per the germline V gene, CDR1 is MGHRA and CDR2 is YSYEKL. J gave up 3 bases and V 1 base, and 6 bases lay outside the gene matches. As DNA, the CDR3 is TGCGCCAGCAGCCAAGGGGGTAGACAGGGGGACACCGGGGAGCTGTTTTTT. Protein product: CASSQGGRQGDTGELFF.

Here the CDR3 reads CASSLGQGANYGYTF. DNA of the CDR3: TGCGCCAGCAGCCTCGGACAGGGGGCGAACTATGGCTACACCTTC. This chain connects TRBV4-3 to TRBJ1-2, with 11 bases that match TRBD1. Germline V gene sequence: CDR1 LGHNA, CDR2 YSLEER. This CDR3 contains 15 residues. J lost 2 bases, V lost 4 bases, and 3 bases had no gene match.

This clone was detected only a few times. The chain has TRBV4-2 and TRBJ2-5; D is perhaps TRBD1 (6 bases). The CDR3 has 16 amino acids. Deletions cut 1 base from V and 5 bases from J, with 17 bases between. CDR1 and CDR2 from the germline V gene are LGHNA and YNFKEQ. The CDR3 sequence is CASSQGQGRMVETQYF. CDR3 sequence (DNA): TGTGCCAGCAGCCAAGGTCAGGGGCGGATGGTCGAGACCCAGTACTTC.

This clone was found once. V usage is TRBV7-2 and J usage is TRBJ1-3, with D uncertain. V was trimmed by 5 bases and J by 7 bases, leaving 18 bases between them. The CDR3 runs 15 residues. Per the germline V gene, CDR1 is SGHTA and CDR2 is FQGNSA. Here the CDR3 reads CASSASLPGWNTIYF. CDR3 sequence (DNA): TGTGCCAGCAGCGCATCTTTGCCGGGTTGGAACACCATATATTTT.

J is TRBJ2-2 and V is TRBV10-3; D perhaps matches TRBD2 (6 bases). Germline values: CDR1 ENHRY, CDR2 SYGVKD. CDR3 length equals 12 residues. The chain's CDR3 is CASGGNTGELFF. CDR3 bases: TGTGCATCCGGGGGAAACACCGGGGAGCTGTTTTTT.

The V call is TRBV2, the J call TRBJ2-5; 9 bases map to TRBD2. The DNA matches TRBJ2-7 better at its end, which makes the J call doubtful. This CDR3 spans 16 amino acids. CDR1 and CDR2 (germline): SNHLY, FYNNEI. CDR3 residues: CASSAEWKAGGVEQYF. Here the CDR3 DNA reads TGTGCCAGCAGCGCTGAGTGGAAGGCGGGAGGGGTCGAGCAGTACTTC.